This record looks at one T cell receptor (beta chain) sequence and its context. This clonotype was recorded many times. Which antigen it targets is not known. There are no base qualities to consult, and no much larger clone falls within one base. The data originate from a study of T cell repertoires in cytomegalovirus infection (dated by TCRdb to the late 2010s). With regard to the full study: Donor HLA type was relevant to the analysis, as public TCR beta signatures indicated carriage of CMV infection together with the matching HLA type.

These reads were obtained on an Illumina HiSeq 1500. TCRdb cleaned the public reads at Q25 with fastp, built clones with MiXCR and kept in-frame beta chains. Each CDR3 protein gets just one entry, which takes the most common genes and DNA from the rows behind it. The sample contains 480,000 or so distinct CDR3 sequences, approximately 10% of them found a single time. The top ten clones comprise roughly a tenth of the sample. CDR1 and CDR2 were assigned from the germline V gene (reference sequence) as MNHEY and SMNVEV. The CDR3 runs 17 amino acids, cysteine and phenylalanine included. Left in the record is the CDR3 DNA by itself, 51 bases read in frame from the first base. A distance of 15 bases separates the germline ends of V and J, which lose 3 bases and 0 bases respectively. What the study reported, not specific to this receptor: In both this cohort and an independent 352-donor cohort, the cumulative frequency of public TCR beta family members distinguished carriers of CMV infection plus the relevant HLA type. The ex vivo response was dominated by HLA-C-restricted CMV-specific TCR beta clonotypes, which also provided the single most frequent clonotype in two of eight donors.

The receptor chain draws on TRBV27 and TRBJ2-1; tentative D gene TRBD2, with 7 bases matching. The TCR originated in a human donor in good health (CMV status not recorded). Some clones in this sample may be carry-over from other donors' samples. Source material: PBMCs. For the CDR3, the sequence is CASSFLGGASSYNEQFF. The bases are TGTGCCAGCAGTTTCCTGGGGGGGGCGAGCTCCTACAATGAGCAGTTCTTC.